The clone carrying this T cell receptor beta chain came up a few times. This sample is drawn from a study of T cells in Graves' hyperthyroidism and ophthalmopathy. CDR3 size: 17 residues. Trimming shortened V by 5 bases and J by 7 bases, and 23 bases separated the two germline ends. Germline V gene data show CDR1 as SGHTA and CDR2 as FQGTGA. The TCR beta CDR3 regions underwent amplification using RNA transcripts as the source. HTBI primers drove first-round RT-PCR of the TCR CDR3. TCRdb reprocessed the multiplex PCR reads with MiXCR, giving one entry per CDR3 protein. The sample holds approximately 360,000 distinct CDR3 sequences, around a sixth seen once. Orbital computed tomography, thyroid ultrasound, serum thyroxine and TRAb, and clinical symptoms together informed the diagnoses.

The chain couples TRBV7-3 to TRBJ2-2, with a possible D match to TRBD2 (6 bases). This clonotype originated in a woman between 18 and 29 years old with Graves' hyperthyroidism that later progressed to Graves' ophthalmopathy. The sequenced sample consisted of blood. The CDR3 sequence is CASSLAGFGSDGGELFF. DNA of the CDR3: TGTGCCAGCAGCCTTGCGGGTTTCGGGAGTGATGGCGGGGAGCTGTTTTTT.